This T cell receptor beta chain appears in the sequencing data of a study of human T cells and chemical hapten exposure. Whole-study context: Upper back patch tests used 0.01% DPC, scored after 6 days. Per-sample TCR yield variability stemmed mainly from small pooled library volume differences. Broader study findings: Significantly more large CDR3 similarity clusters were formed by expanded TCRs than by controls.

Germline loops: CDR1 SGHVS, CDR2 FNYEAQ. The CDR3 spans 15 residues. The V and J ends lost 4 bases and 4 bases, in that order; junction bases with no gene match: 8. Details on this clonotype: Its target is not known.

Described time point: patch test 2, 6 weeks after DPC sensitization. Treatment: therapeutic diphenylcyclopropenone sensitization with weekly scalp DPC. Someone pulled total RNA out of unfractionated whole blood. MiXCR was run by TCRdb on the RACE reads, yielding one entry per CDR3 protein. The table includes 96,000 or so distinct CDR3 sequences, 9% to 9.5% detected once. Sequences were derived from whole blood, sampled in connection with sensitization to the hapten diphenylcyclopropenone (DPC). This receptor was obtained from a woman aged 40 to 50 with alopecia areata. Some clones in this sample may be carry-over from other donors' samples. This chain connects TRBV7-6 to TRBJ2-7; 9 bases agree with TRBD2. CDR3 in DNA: TGTGCCAGCAGCTCGTCCGCGGGAGGGCCATACGAGCAGTACTTC. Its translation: CASSSSAGGPYEQYF.